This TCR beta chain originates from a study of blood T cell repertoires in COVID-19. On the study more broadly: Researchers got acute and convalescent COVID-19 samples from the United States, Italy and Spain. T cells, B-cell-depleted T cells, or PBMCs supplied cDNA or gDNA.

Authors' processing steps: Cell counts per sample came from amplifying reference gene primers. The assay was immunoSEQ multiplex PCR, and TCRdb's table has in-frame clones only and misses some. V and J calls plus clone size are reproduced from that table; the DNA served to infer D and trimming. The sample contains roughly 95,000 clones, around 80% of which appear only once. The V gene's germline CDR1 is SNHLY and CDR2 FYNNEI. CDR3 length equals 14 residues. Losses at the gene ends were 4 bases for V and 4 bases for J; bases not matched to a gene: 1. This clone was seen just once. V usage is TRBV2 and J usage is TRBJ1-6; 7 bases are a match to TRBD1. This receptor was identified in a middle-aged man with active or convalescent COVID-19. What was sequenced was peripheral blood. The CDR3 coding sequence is TGTGCCAGCAGTGGGGACAGATATAATTCACCCCTCCACTTT. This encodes CASSGDRYNSPLHF. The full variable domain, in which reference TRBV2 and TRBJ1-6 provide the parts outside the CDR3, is EPEVTQTPSHQVTQMGQEVILRCVPISNHLYFYWYRQILGQKVEFLVSFYNNEISEKSEIFDDQFSVERPDGSNFTLKIRSTKLEDSAMYFCASSGDRYNSPLHFGNGTRLTVT.